This entry lists 6 T cell receptor beta chains sequenced from one sample in a study of blood T cell repertoires in COVID-19. The data were produced by immunoSEQ multiplex PCR, yet TCRdb's version contains in-frame clones alone and is incomplete. The sample includes some 300,000 clones, less than 90% seen only once; the top ten take about an eighth. The sample comprised peripheral blood. These receptors were taken from a woman aged 70-85 years with COVID-19, enrolled during active disease.

J is TRBJ1-3 and V is TRBV10-3; unclear D gene. Germline V CDR1 and CDR2: ENHRY, SYGVKD. The CDR3 has 14 residues. V was cut by 3 bases and J by 0 bases, with 6 bases left in between. The CDR3 here is CAISEAVSGNTIYF. CDR3 in DNA: TGTGCCATCAGTGAAGCGGTCTCTGGAAACACCATATATTTT.

The chain couples TRBV5-1 to TRBJ1-5; the D gene is possibly TRBD1 (5 bases). This CDR3 region has 15 residues. Trimming removed 5 bases from V and 3 bases from J, with 15 bases in between. Germline-derived CDR1 and CDR2 are SGHRS and YFSETQ. As DNA, the CDR3 is TGCGCCAGCAGTCCGGGGGTGGGTACCAATCAGCCCCAGCATTTT. It is translated as CASSPGVGTNQPQHF.

The chain joins TRBV7-2 to TRBJ1-4; 8 bases match TRBD1. The CDR3 length is 14 residues. Germline V gene sequence: CDR1 SGHTA, CDR2 FQGNSA. Unmatched junction bases numbered 11, after V lost 2 bases and J lost 15 bases. For the CDR3, the DNA is TGTGCCAGCAGCTTAACAGGGGGTCCGGGCCAGGTGTTTTTT. Translating gives CASSLTGGPGQVFF.

The V and J genes are TRBV7-9 and TRBJ2-7; weak D call: TRBD1 (6 bases). The CDR3 covers 16 residues. The V gene's germline CDR1 is SEHNR and CDR2 FQNEAQ (reference sequence). V lost 8 bases and J lost 1, with 21 bases in between. CDR3 region: CASGGRSRLGSYEQYF. The CDR3 DNA follows: TGTGCCAGCGGGGGCAGGTCACGACTGGGTTCCTACGAGCAGTACTTC.

This chain uses TRBV7-9 with TRBJ1-1; the match to TRBD1 covers 10 bases. The length of the CDR3 is 17 residues. From germline, CDR1 is SEHNR and CDR2 FQNEAQ (reference sequence). The V gene end was trimmed by 5 bases and the J gene end by 5 bases; junction bases not matched to a gene: 14. CDR3 in amino acids: CASSRPTGGLPETEAFF. CDR3 nucleotide sequence: TGTGCCAGCAGCCGACCGACAGGGGGCCTCCCGGAGACTGAAGCTTTCTTT. Combining the CDR3 with reference TRBV7-9 and TRBJ1-1 gives the whole variable domain DTGVSQNPRHKITKRGQNVTFRCDPISEHNRLYWYRQTLGQGPEFLTYFQNEAQLEKSRLLSDRFSAERPKGSFSTLEIQRTEQGDSAMYLCASSRPTGGLPETEAFFGQGTRLTVV.

This chain connects TRBV5-8 to TRBJ2-5; D not resolved. CDR3 length equals 14 residues. The V gene's germline CDR1 is SGHTS and CDR2 YDEGEE. Deletions cut 2 bases from V and 5 bases from J, with 13 bases between. Here the CDR3 reads CASSFSVTGETQYF. CDR3 DNA: TGTGCCAGCAGCTTTTCGGTGACCGGGGAGACCCAGTACTTC.